This T cell receptor beta chain was documented in a study of blood T cell repertoires in COVID-19. CDR1 is LGHDT and CDR2 is YNNKEL in the germline V gene (reference sequence). This CDR3 comprises 15 residues. V gave up 7 bases and J gave up 1 base, with 16 bases separating them. Enrollment of patients from Seattle took place during active infection, with longitudinal follow-up. Libraries were prepared by immunoSEQ multiplex PCR; TCRdb keeps only in-frame clonotypes and omits some of them. The data contain about 350,000 clones, roughly 90% of them singletons. The chain joins TRBV3-1 (or the pseudogene TRBV3-2) to TRBJ1-1; TRBD1 is a possible D gene (6 bases). The clonotype originates from a woman between 70 and 85 years old with COVID-19, enrolled during active disease. Specimen: peripheral blood. In nucleotides, the CDR3 is TGTGCCAGCACCAGGGGTTCGAATCCGAACACTGAAGCTTTCTTT. Translated: CASTRGSNPNTEAFF.